One and the same sample provided the 27 T cell receptor beta chains below, sequenced in a study of T cell responses to AZD1222 COVID-19 vaccine. The data were produced by immunoSEQ multiplex PCR, yet TCRdb's version contains in-frame clones alone and is incomplete. This table has approximately 120,000 clones, just over 90% appearing once. The sample here was peripheral blood, taken on day 0 of AZD1222 vaccination. Every receptor here comes from an adult in good health.

There are a few counts of this clone. The chain is built from TRBV7-2 and TRBJ2-7; D gene unclear. The germline V gene encodes CDR1 SGHTA and CDR2 FQGNSA. This CDR3 contains 15 residues. V was pared by 1 base and J by 3 bases, with 13 bases between. CDR3 region: CASSLGPEAIYEQYF. The CDR3 region has the DNA TGTGCCAGCAGCTTAGGCCCAGAAGCTATCTACGAGCAGTACTTC.

This clone came up once. The chain carries TRBV30 and TRBJ1-2; weak D call: TRBD1 (5 bases). Germline V lookup: CDR1 GTSNPN, CDR2 SVGIG (reference sequence). V was shortened by 0 bases and J by 8 bases, with 13 bases between the two germline ends. The CDR3 consists of 13 residues. CDR3: CAWSVLTEGGYTF. The DNA for the CDR3 is TGTGCCTGGAGTGTATTAACTGAGGGGGGCTACACCTTC.

The chain uses TRBV5-1 and TRBJ2-1, with 9 nucleotides matching TRBD2. Germline assignment: CDR1 SGHRS and CDR2 YFSETQ. The CDR3 totals 15 residues. Trimming cost V 0 bases and J 8 bases; bases outside gene matches: 6. The CDR3 coding sequence is TGCGCCAGCAGCTTGGAGGCGCGGGAGGGCTATGAGCAGTTCTTC. It encodes CASSLEAREGYEQFF.

The rearrangement links TRBV19 to TRBJ2-5, with a possible D match to TRBD2 (6 bases). Trimming pared 7 bases from V and 7 bases from J, leaving 16 bases between. The CDR3 consists of 13 residues. CDR1 and CDR2 (germline): LNHDA, SQIVND (reference sequence). The CDR3 protein is CASNNWGDGTQYF. The CDR3 DNA reads TGTGCCAGTAATAATTGGGGGGATGGGACCCAGTACTTC.

The rearrangement uses TRBV25-1 and TRBJ1-2; the match to TRBD1 covers 10 bases. Germline values: CDR1 MGHDK, CDR2 SYGVNS. The junction had 4 bases not matched to a gene; V was cut back by 4 bases and J by 2 bases. The CDR3 consists of 15 residues. The CDR3 DNA is TGTGCCAGCAGTGTCCCGGGACAGGGGAACTATGGCTACACCTTC. This sequence encodes CASSVPGQGNYGYTF.

V is TRBV27 and J is TRBJ1-2, with D possibly matching TRBD1 (6 bases). V lost 8 bases and J 4 bases, leaving 17 bases between the germline ends. Germline V gene lookup returns CDR1 MNHEY and CDR2 SMNVEV (reference sequence). The CDR3 contains 14 residues. CDR3: CASGHLGAGYGYTF. The CDR3 DNA follows: TGTGCCAGCGGACACTTGGGGGCAGGCTATGGCTACACCTTC.

The chain employs TRBV15 and TRBJ2-1; D uncertain. The germline V gene has CDR1 LNHNV and CDR2 YYDKDF (reference sequence). V shed 0 bases and J shed 0 bases, with 9 bases lying between them. The CDR3 length is 16 residues. Here the CDR3 DNA reads TGTGCCACCAGCAGAGATCGGTTGAGCTCCTACAATGAGCAGTTCTTC. Translated, it gives CATSRDRLSSYNEQFF.

This CDR3 reads CATSEGSGRSGELFF. The CDR3 coding sequence is TGTGCCACCAGTGAGGGGAGCGGGAGGTCCGGGGAGCTGTTTTTT. The V and J genes are TRBV24-1 and TRBJ2-2; 9 positions match TRBD2. This CDR3 comprises 15 residues. Germline V gene data show CDR1 as KGHDR and CDR2 as SFDVKD. The V gene end was trimmed by 4 bases and the J gene end by 6 bases; junction bases not matched to a gene: 5.

This chain uses TRBV28 with TRBJ1-6; D ambiguous. Germline CDR1 MDHEN, CDR2 SYDVKM. CDR3 length: 15 residues. Trimming removed 1 base at V and 7 bases at J, with 11 bases between. The CDR3 spells CASSLSPQGNSPLHF. The CDR3 nucleotides are TGTGCCAGCAGTTTATCGCCCCAAGGGAATTCACCCCTCCACTTT.

This chain uses TRBV6-5 with TRBJ1-5; TRBD1 might be the D (6 bases). There are 12 residues in the CDR3. Trimming left V 7 bases short and J 6 bases short, with 10 bases between. CDR1 and CDR2 from the germline V gene are MNHEY and SVGAGI. The CDR3, as DNA: TGTGCCAGCAATAAAGGGGGTCAGCCCCAGCATTTT. This sequence encodes CASNKGGQPQHF.

The chain employs TRBV5-1 and TRBJ2-2; a possible D gene is TRBD1 (5 bases). Trimming took 4 bases from V and 0 from J, leaving 10 bases between them. The CDR3 totals 15 residues. Germline V lookup: CDR1 SGHRS, CDR2 YFSETQ. CDR3 region: CASSPQGPNTGELFF. DNA of the CDR3: TGCGCCAGCAGCCCCCAGGGCCCGAACACCGGGGAGCTGTTTTTT.

The V gene is TRBV30, the J gene TRBJ2-1, with TRBD2 identical over 7 bases. This CDR3 is built from 15 residues. Germline V lookup: CDR1 GTSNPN, CDR2 SVGIG (reference sequence). After removal of 0 bases from V and 6 bases from J, the junction contained 8 bases not matched to a gene. CDR3 sequence: CAWSVTRLAPNEQFF. The CDR3 DNA reads as TGTGCCTGGAGTGTAACGAGACTAGCACCCAATGAGCAGTTCTTC. Combining the CDR3 with reference TRBV30 and TRBJ2-1 gives the whole variable domain SQTIHQWPATLVQPVGSPLSLECTVEGTSNPNLYWYRQAAGRGLQLLFYSVGIGQISSEVPQNLSASRPQDRQFILSSKKLLLSDSGFYLCAWSVTRLAPNEQFFGPGTRLTVL.

The rearrangement joins TRBV28 to TRBJ1-2; possibly TRBD1 for D (5 bases). Germline values: CDR1 MDHEN, CDR2 SYDVKM. V was cut by 9 bases and J by 0 bases, with 11 bases left in between. The CDR3 is 13 amino acids. The CDR3 loop reads CASSDKPNYGYTF. CDR3 DNA sequence: TGTGCCAGTTCGGACAAACCTAACTATGGCTACACCTTC.

The genes are TRBV24-1 and TRBJ2-2, with a weak D call TRBD1 (6 bases). The CDR3 is made up of 16 amino acids. Per the germline V gene, CDR1 is KGHDR and CDR2 is SFDVKD. V was pared by 1 base and J by 5 bases, with 13 bases between. CDR3 bases: TGTGCCACCAGTGATTTTAACAGGGAAGGTACCGGGGAGCTGTTTTTT. Protein sequence: CATSDFNREGTGELFF.

The rearrangement links TRBV28 to TRBJ1-1; 8 nucleotides align to TRBD1. The germline V gene has CDR1 MDHEN and CDR2 SYDVKM. After removal of 5 bases from V and 0 bases from J, the junction contained 5 bases not matched to a gene. This CDR3 comprises 15 residues. DNA of the CDR3: TGTGCCAGCAGTAACGGACAGGGCCTGAACACTGAAGCTTTCTTT. This sequence encodes CASSNGQGLNTEAFF. Combining the CDR3 with reference TRBV28 and TRBJ1-1 gives the whole variable domain DVKVTQSSRYLVKRTGEKVFLECVQDMDHENMFWYRQDPGLGLRLIYFSYDVKMKEKGDIPEGYSVSREKKERFSLILESASTNQTSMYLCASSNGQGLNTEAFFGQGTRLTVV.

This chain links TRBV7-9 with TRBJ2-7; perhaps TRBD1 as D (6 bases). In germline, CDR1 is SEHNR, CDR2 FQNEAQ (reference sequence). V lost 4 bases and J lost 6, with 16 bases in between. This CDR3 has 14 residues. The CDR3 bases are TGTGCCAGCAGCTCCTCTCTTGACAGGTTCGAGCAGTACTTC. Protein sequence: CASSSSLDRFEQYF.

The V gene is TRBV19, the J gene TRBJ1-5; D gene unclear. The CDR3 has 14 amino acids. V was shortened by 5 bases and J by 0 bases, with 8 bases between the two germline ends. Germline loops: CDR1 LNHDA, CDR2 SQIVND (reference sequence). The CDR3 bases are TGTGCCAGTAGTGACTACTATAGCAATCAGCCCCAGCATTTT. It is translated as CASSDYYSNQPQHF.

V usage is TRBV2 and J usage is TRBJ1-5, with 8 bases lining up with TRBD1. Germline V gene lookup returns CDR1 SNHLY and CDR2 FYNNEI. V was clipped by 9 bases and J by 9 bases; unmatched bases: 10. CDR3 size: 13 residues. The DNA of the CDR3 is TGTGCCAGTCGGACAGGGTGGAGTGGGCCCCAGCATTTT. Residues: CASRTGWSGPQHF.

The chain employs TRBV6-4 and TRBJ1-5, with 7 bases fitting TRBD1. The ends lost 6 bases at V and 0 bases at J; junction bases unmatched: 5. The CDR3 runs to 15 residues. CDR1 is MRHNA and CDR2 is SNTAGT in the germline V gene. The CDR3 DNA is TGTGCCAGCAGGCAGGGACAGTATAGCAATCAGCCCCAGCATTTT. Amino acids: CASRQGQYSNQPQHF.

The J gene is TRBJ2-2, the V gene TRBV2; TRBD2 matches 9 bases. The junction had 5 bases not matched to a gene; V was cut back by 6 bases and J by 3 bases. CDR1 is SNHLY and CDR2 is FYNNEI in the germline V gene. This CDR3 has 15 amino acids. The CDR3 bases are TGTGCCAGCAGGCGTCGACTAGCGGACACCGGGGAGCTGTTTTTT. This encodes CASRRRLADTGELFF.

The chain couples TRBV4-1 to TRBJ2-3; TRBD2 might be the D (5 bases). The CDR3 is 16 residues long. V was shortened by 0 bases and J by 4 bases, with 14 bases between the two germline ends. Germline V gene sequence: CDR1 MGHRA, CDR2 YSYEKL. In nucleotides, the CDR3 is TGCGCCAGCAGCCAAGATGCTGGGCTAGCATCAGATACGCAGTATTTT. Protein sequence: CASSQDAGLASDTQYF.

The chain recombines TRBV10-3 with TRBJ2-2; 8 bases fit TRBD2. Germline loops: CDR1 ENHRY, CDR2 SYGVKD. J gave up 0 bases and V 6 bases, and 12 bases lay outside the gene matches. The CDR3 loop spans 18 amino acids. The CDR3 nucleotides are TGTGCCATCAGCCAGTCCGGGACTAGTGAGTCGAACACCGGGGAGCTGTTTTTT. Residues: CAISQSGTSESNTGELFF.

The chain uses TRBV24-1 and TRBJ2-6; 8 bases match TRBD1. V was pared by 5 bases and J by 0 bases, with 5 bases of the junction left unmatched. Germline values: CDR1 KGHDR, CDR2 SFDVKD. The length of the CDR3 is 17 residues. The CDR3 reads CATSVGQGSSGANVLTF. For the CDR3, the DNA is TGTGCCACCAGTGTTGGACAGGGCTCCTCTGGGGCCAACGTCCTGACTTTC.

This rearrangement joins TRBV19 to TRBJ2-1, with 13 bases lining up with TRBD2. CDR3 size: 14 residues. With 5 bases clipped from V and 9 bases from J, the junction kept 4 bases outside the gene matches. Germline CDR1 is LNHDA and CDR2 is SQIVND (reference sequence). CDR3 nucleotide sequence: TGTGCCAGTAGTGTTACTAGCGGGAGGGGTGAGCAGTTCTTC. Translating gives CASSVTSGRGEQFF. The full variable domain, rest sourced from reference TRBV19 and TRBJ2-1, is DGGITQSPKYLFRKEGQNVTLSCEQNLNHDAMYWYRQDPGQGLRLIYYSQIVNDFQKGDIAEGYSVSREKKESFPLTVTSAQKNPTAFYLCASSVTSGRGEQFFGPGTRLTVL.

The V and J genes are TRBV9 and TRBJ2-5; D unresolved. The CDR3 is made up of 13 amino acids. With 0 bases removed from V and 4 bases from J, the gap between germline ends came to 7 bases. The germline V gene has CDR1 SGDLS and CDR2 YYNGEE. CDR3 sequence (DNA): TGTGCCAGCAGCGTAGCAGCATCAGAGACCCAGTACTTC. The encoded protein is CASSVAASETQYF.

This clone was seen only a few times. The chain joins TRBV6-6 to TRBJ2-7, with 10 bases identical to TRBD2. The V segment lost 7 bases and the J segment 5 bases; nucleotides outside the gene matches: 11. CDR3 length: 15 residues. CDR1 MNHNY and CDR2 SVGAGI come from the germline V gene (reference sequence). The CDR3 DNA reads TGTGCCAGCACCTCGGTAGCGGGAGGACGAGACGAGCAGTACTTC. The encoded protein is CASTSVAGGRDEQYF.

The V and J genes are TRBV28 and TRBJ2-3; 12 nucleotides match TRBD2. With 6 bases clipped from V and 4 bases from J, the junction kept 20 bases outside the gene matches. Per germline, CDR1 MDHEN and CDR2 SYDVKM. This CDR3 is built from 20 residues. CDR3 coding DNA: TGTGCCAGCAGCGCGCGCCCCGGACAGCGACTAGCGGGAGTGCCAGATACGCAGTATTTT. Translated, it gives CASSARPGQRLAGVPDTQYF.